This TCR beta chain was sequenced in a study of blood T cell repertoires in COVID-19. This clone has a single count. Sequencing used immunoSEQ multiplex PCR; TCRdb keeps in-frame clones, though not all of them. The sample shows about 440,000 clones, around 90% of them seen only once. CDR1 is GTSNPN, CDR2 SVGIG, per germline (reference sequence). This CDR3 spans 12 amino acids. V lost 2 bases to trimming and J lost 5 bases, with 9 bases between them. The TCR originated in a man aged 18 to 29 who had recovered from COVID-19. The rearrangement joins TRBV30 to TRBJ2-5, with D hard to call. The sample consisted of PBMCs or T cells enriched from blood (not recorded which). The CDR3 loop reads CAWSLTLETQYF. The CDR3 bases are TGTGCCTGGAGTTTGACTTTGGAGACCCAGTACTTC.